This T cell receptor beta chain was obtained from a study of blood T cell repertoires in COVID-19. At the level of the study: Sites across the United States, Italy and Spain contributed samples from acute and convalescent COVID-19. PBMCs, B-cell-depleted T cells, or T cells were the source of the cDNA or gDNA that made up the material.

The assay was immunoSEQ multiplex PCR, and TCRdb's table has in-frame clones only and misses some. The sample consists of 150,000 to 200,000 clones, roughly nine tenths of them appearing once. The CDR3 runs 14 residues. The V gene's germline CDR1 is LGHDT and CDR2 YNNKEL (reference sequence). The V end lost 3 bases, the J end lost 0 bases, and 8 bases lay between the germline ends. The receptor's source is a man in his fifties or sixties with active or convalescent COVID-19. The sample consisted of peripheral blood. This chain connects TRBV3-1 (or the pseudogene TRBV3-2) to TRBJ2-5; no reliable D call. CDR3: CASSQVQYQETQYF. The CDR3 DNA is TGTGCCAGCAGCCAGGTTCAGTACCAAGAGACCCAGTACTTC.